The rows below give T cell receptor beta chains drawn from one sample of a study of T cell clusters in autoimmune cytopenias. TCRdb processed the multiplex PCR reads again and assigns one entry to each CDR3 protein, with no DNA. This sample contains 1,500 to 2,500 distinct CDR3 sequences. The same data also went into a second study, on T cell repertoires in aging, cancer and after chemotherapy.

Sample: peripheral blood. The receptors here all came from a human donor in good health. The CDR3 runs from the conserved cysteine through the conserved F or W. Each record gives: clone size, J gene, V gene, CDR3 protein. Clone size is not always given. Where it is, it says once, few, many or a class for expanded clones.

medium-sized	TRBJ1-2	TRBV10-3	CAISGGRFSTGGDGYTF
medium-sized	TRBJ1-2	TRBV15	CATSSEPGQVNYGYTF
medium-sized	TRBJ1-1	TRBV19	CASSMSTGVGNTEAFF
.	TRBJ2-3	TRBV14	CASSQDGPSTQYF
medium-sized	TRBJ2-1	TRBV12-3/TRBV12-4	CASSPDRYNEQFF
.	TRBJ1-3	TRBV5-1	CASSPPGQGVHTIYF
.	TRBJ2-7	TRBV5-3	CARSPIEGLAGAEYEQYF
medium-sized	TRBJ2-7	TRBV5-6	CASSTEYEQYF
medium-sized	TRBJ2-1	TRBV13	CASSSPLRLAINEQFF
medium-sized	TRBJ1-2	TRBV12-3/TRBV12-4	CASSRGGGQGYTF
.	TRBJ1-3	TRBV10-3	CAIRGTGGDTIYF
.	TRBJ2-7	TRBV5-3	CARFKRDEQYF
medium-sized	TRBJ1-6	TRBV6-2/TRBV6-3	CASSYFGRVENSPLHF
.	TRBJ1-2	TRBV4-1	CASSSFRDTLYPSGYTF
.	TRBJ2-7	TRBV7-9	CASSFGLAALEQYF
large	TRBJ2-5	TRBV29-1	CSVEGEGGQETQYF
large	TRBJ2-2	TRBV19	CASSNPQGENTGELFF
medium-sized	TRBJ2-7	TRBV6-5	CASSYSAGGPYEQYF
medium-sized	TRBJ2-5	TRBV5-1	CASSLQGTTRETQYF
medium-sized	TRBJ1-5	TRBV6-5	CAFGESYSNQPQHF
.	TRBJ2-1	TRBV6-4	CASRELAGSYNEQFF
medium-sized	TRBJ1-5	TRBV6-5	CASTGSLNQPQHF
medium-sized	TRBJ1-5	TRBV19	CASNALAVYNQPQHF
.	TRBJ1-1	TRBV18	CASSQSKGTEAFF
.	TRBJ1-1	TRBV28	CASSFTGLGAFF
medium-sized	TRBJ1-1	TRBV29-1	CSVSAGGGNTEAFF
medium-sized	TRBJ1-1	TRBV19	CASSTWTAGNTEAFF
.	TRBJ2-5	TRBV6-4	CASSPGTGGAAQYF
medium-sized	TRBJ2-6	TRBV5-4	CASSLGGGRAGSGANVLTF
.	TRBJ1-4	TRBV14	CASSAPTGTGARNEKLFF
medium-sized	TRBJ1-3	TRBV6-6	CASSLGRSHSGNTIYF
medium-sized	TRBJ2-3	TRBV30	CAWSPSLRGGTDTQYF
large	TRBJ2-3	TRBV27	CASSTLGQTDTQYF
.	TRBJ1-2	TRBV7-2	CASSLRTATHYGYTF
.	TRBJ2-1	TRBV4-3	CASSQGQGLAEQFF
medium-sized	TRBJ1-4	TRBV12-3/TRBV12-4	CASSEVAGGEKLFF
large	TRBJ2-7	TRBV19	CASSIGQGDVGEQYF
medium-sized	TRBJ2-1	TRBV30	CAWRREENEQFF
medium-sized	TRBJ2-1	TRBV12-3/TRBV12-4	CASGKGGAWNNEQFF
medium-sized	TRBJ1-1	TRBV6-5	CASSMTVNTEAFF
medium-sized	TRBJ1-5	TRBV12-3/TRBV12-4	CASSLLEGYQPQHF
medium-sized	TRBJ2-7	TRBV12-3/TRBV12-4	CASSSTGGPYEQYF
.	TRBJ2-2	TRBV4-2	CASSLSGGVNTGELFF
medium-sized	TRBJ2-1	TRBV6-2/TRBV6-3	CASSYILAGGSAYNEQFF
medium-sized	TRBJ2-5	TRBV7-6	CASSLIGGASGPIETQYF
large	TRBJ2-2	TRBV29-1	CSVRSNTGELFF
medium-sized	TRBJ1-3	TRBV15	CATSGSRASGNTIYF
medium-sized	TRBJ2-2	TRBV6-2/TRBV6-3	CASSPRGGGTGELFF
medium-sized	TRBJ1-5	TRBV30	CAWSFDNQPQHF
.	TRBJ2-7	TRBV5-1	CASSFMTSGDYEQYF
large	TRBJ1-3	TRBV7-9	CASSGRDRGSGNTIYF
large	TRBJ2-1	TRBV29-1	CSVPLWTTGTGAYNEQFF
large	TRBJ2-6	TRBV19	CASSHFSGANVLTF
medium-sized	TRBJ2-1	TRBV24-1	CATSDPGIAANEQFF
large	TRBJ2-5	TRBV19	CASRQQETQYF